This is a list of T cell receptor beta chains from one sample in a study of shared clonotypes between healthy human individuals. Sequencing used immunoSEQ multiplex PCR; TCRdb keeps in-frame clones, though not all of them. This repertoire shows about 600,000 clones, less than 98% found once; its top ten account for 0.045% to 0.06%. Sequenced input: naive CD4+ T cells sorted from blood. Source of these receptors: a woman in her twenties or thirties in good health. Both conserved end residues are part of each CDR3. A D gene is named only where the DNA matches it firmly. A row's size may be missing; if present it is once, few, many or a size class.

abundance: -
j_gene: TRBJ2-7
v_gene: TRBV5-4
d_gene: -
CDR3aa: CASSSGGGLYEQYF
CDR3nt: TGTGCCAGCAGCTCTGGCGGAGGACTCTACGAGCAGTACTTC

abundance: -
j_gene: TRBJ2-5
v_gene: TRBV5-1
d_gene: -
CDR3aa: CASSLGEKQETQYF
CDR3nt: TGCGCCAGCAGCTTGGGGGAGAAACAAGAGACCCAGTACTTC

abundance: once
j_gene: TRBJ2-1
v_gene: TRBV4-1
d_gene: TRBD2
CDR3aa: CASSQPGTSGYNEQFF
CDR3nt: TGCGCCAGCAGCCAACCCGGGACTAGCGGTTACAATGAGCAGTTCTTC

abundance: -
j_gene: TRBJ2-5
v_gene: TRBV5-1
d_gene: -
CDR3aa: CASSTRETQYF
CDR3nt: TGCGCCAGCAGCACCCGGGAGACCCAGTACTTC

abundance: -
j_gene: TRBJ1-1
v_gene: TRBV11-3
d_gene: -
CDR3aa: CASSWGGERGNTEAFF
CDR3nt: TGTGCCAGCAGCTGGGGAGGGGAAAGGGGGAACACTGAAGCTTTCTTT

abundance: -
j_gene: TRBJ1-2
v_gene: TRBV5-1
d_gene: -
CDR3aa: CASSTDSGANYGYTF
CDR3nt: TGCGCCAGCAGCACGGACAGCGGAGCTAACTATGGCTACACCTTC

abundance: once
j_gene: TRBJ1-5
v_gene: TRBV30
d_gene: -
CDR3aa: CAWSGQLASNQPQHF
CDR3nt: TGTGCCTGGAGTGGACAATTGGCTAGCAATCAGCCCCAGCATTTT

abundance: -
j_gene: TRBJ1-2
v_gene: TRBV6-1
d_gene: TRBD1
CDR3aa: CASSEGTGGSYGYTF
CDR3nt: TGTGCCAGCAGTGAGGGGACAGGAGGGAGCTATGGCTACACCTTC

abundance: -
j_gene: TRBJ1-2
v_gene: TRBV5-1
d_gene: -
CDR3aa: CASSFDSYYGYTF
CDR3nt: TGCGCCAGCAGCTTTGACAGCTACTATGGCTACACCTTC

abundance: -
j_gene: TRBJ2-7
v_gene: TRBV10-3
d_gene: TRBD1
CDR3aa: CAISEPTGVEQYF
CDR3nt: TGTGCCATCAGTGAGCCGACAGGGGTCGAGCAGTACTTC

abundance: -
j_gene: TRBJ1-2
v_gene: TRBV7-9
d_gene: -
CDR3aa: CASSLAGDHGYTF
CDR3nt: TGTGCCAGCAGCTTAGCGGGGGATCATGGCTACACCTTC

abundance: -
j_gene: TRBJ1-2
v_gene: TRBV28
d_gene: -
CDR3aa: CASSDGNEWGGYTF
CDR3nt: TGTGCCAGCAGCGACGGAAACGAATGGGGTGGCTACACCTTC

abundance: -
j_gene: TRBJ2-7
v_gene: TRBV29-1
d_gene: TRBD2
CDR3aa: CSVGLAGGYEQYF
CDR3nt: TGCAGCGTTGGGCTAGCGGGAGGCTACGAGCAGTACTTC

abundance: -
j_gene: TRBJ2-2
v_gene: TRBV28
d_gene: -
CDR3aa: CASSLALERLVSGELFF
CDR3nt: TGTGCCAGCAGTTTAGCCCTAGAACGACTAGTCTCCGGGGAGCTGTTTTTT

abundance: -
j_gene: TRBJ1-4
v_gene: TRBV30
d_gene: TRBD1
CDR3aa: CAWNRQGEGEKLFF
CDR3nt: TGTGCCTGGAATAGACAGGGGGAAGGTGAAAAACTGTTTTTT

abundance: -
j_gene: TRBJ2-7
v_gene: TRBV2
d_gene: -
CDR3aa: CASSPADSIGEQYF
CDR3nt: TGTGCCAGCTCTCCCGCCGACAGCATCGGCGAGCAGTACTTC

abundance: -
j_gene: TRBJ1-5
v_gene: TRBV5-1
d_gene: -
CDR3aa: CASSLDVGGNQPQHF
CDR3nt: TGCGCCAGCAGCTTGGACGTGGGCGGCAATCAGCCCCAGCATTTT

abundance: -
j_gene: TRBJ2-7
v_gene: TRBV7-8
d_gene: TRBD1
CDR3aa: CASSLVGTGVTEQYF
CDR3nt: TGTGCCAGCAGCTTAGTAGGGACAGGGGTCACCGAGCAGTACTTC

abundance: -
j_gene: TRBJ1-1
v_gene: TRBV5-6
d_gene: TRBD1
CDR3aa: CASSLQGATEAFF
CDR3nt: TGTGCCAGCAGCCTGCAGGGGGCGACTGAAGCTTTCTTT

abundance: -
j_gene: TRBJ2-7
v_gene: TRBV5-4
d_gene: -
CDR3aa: CASSLAERTDSYEQYF
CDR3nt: TGTGCCAGCAGCTTGGCCGAACGGACCGATTCCTACGAGCAGTACTTC